This T cell receptor beta chain was obtained from a study of shared clonotypes between healthy human individuals. Study-level background: Sampling drew on donors who were two women and three men aged 18 to 49.

General study points: The diversity represented, both genetic and in exposure history, was limited by few donors.

A remark on this clone: Its antigen is undetermined. One base separates it from a far larger clone, so it is likely a read error. The sample contains more than one DNA sequence encoding this CDR3.

TCRdb keeps only in-frame clones here, not all; method: immunoSEQ multiplex PCR. The table has some 530,000 clones, 81% seen once. The origin of this receptor is a woman between 40 and 50 years old in good health. Some clones in this sample may be carry-over from other donors' samples. What was sequenced was PBMCs.

Here the CDR3 reads CASSQVGLAGGEQYF. The CDR3 nucleotides read TGTGCCAGCAGTCAAGTGGGACTAGCGGGGGGCGAGCAGTACTTC. The V gene is TRBV9, the J gene TRBJ2-7; 15 bases match TRBD2. V lost 5 bases and J lost 6; bases outside the gene matches: 6. CDR1 and CDR2 (germline): SGDLS, YYNGEE. The CDR3 is 15 residues long.